One sample yielded the 14 T cell receptor beta chains listed below, sequenced in a study of T-cell reconstitution after alpha-beta-depleted transplantation in children. Unique molecular identifiers tagged the TCRbeta library. Each CDR3 protein is one row after TCRdb ran MiXCR on the PCR reads. This table has about 980,000 distinct CDR3 sequences, roughly 29% appearing once. This specimen consisted of PBMCs, mostly from graft donor cells, obtained 360 days after TCRalphabeta/CD19-depleted stem cell transplant. All receptors derive from a boy in the first two years of life who had a stem cell transplant for SCID, so the T cells may come from the graft donor.

The chain carries TRBV11-2 and TRBJ2-2; D is uncertain. The V end was cut by 5 bases, the J end by 7 bases, with 8 bases between. The CDR3 extends over 12 amino acids. The germline CDR1 and CDR2 sequences are SGHAT and FQNNGV. For the CDR3, the DNA is TGTGCCAGCAGCCCAGTCTACGGGGAGCTGTTTTTT. Translating it yields CASSPVYGELFF.

This chain links TRBV7-8 with TRBJ2-3; 8 positions agree with TRBD2. This CDR3 is built from 15 residues. The germline gives CDR1 SGHVS, CDR2 FQNEAQ. Trimming took 4 bases from V and 1 from J; bases not matched to a gene: 4. DNA for the CDR3: TGTGCCAGCAGCTCGCAGACTAGCGGCACAGATACGCAGTATTTT. Translating gives CASSSQTSGTDTQYF. The full variable domain, in which reference TRBV7-8 and TRBJ2-3 provide the parts outside the CDR3, is GAGVSQSPRYKVAKRGQDVALRCDPISGHVSLFWYQQALGQGPEFLTYFQNEAQLDKSGLPSDRFFAERPEGSVSTLKIQRTQQEDSAVYLCASSSQTSGTDTQYFGPGTRLTVL.

This clonotype was counted a few times. The chain employs TRBV20-1 and TRBJ2-2, with D tentatively TRBD1 (5 bases). Trimming left V 1 base short and J 6 bases short, with 9 bases between. The CDR3 contains 13 residues. Germline V gene data show CDR1 as DFQATT and CDR2 as SNEGSKA (reference sequence). The chain's CDR3 is CSARAQGPGELFF. For the CDR3, the DNA is TGCAGTGCTAGAGCGCAGGGTCCCGGGGAGCTGTTTTTT.

This clonotype was found a few times. The rearrangement links TRBV5-1 to TRBJ1-6, with D unclear. Between the trimmed V and J ends, which lost 0 bases and 5 bases, there was a span of 15 bases. The CDR3 length is 17 residues. Germline CDR1 and CDR2: SGHRS and YFSETQ. The CDR3 DNA reads TGCGCCAGCAGCTTGGGGATCGGCCCTAAAGATAATTCACCCCTCCACTTT. Its translation is CASSLGIGPKDNSPLHF. The full variable domain, in which reference TRBV5-1 and TRBJ1-6 provide the parts outside the CDR3, is KAGVTQTPRYLIKTRGQQVTLSCSPISGHRSVSWYQQTPGQGLQFLFEYFSETQRNKGNFPGRFSGRQFSNSRSEMNVSTLELGDSALYLCASSLGIGPKDNSPLHFGNGTRLTVT.

This clonotype has just a few counts. The chain combines TRBV4-1 with TRBJ2-7, with TRBD1 identical over 7 bases. Germline V gene sequence: CDR1 MGHRA, CDR2 YSYEKL. The CDR3 consists of 15 residues. The V and J ends lost 1 base and 3 bases, in that order; junction bases with no gene match: 6. The CDR3 nucleotides read TGCGCCAGCAGCCAAGCGGGACAGCCCCTCTACGAGCAGTACTTC. Translation gives CASSQAGQPLYEQYF.

This clonotype was seen a handful of times. In nucleotides, the CDR3 is TGTGCCAGCAGTTTAATGGACGGTCAAAAGCCCCAGCATTTT. Amino acids: CASSLMDGQKPQHF. This sequence joins TRBV12-3 or TRBV12-4 and TRBJ1-5; the D is unclear. V dropped 2 bases and J dropped 8 bases, with 13 bases sitting between them. This CDR3 comprises 14 residues.

This clonotype appeared a single time. V usage is TRBV18 and J usage is TRBJ2-3; no firm D call. This CDR3 region has 15 residues. The V and J ends lost 3 bases and 3 bases respectively, with 13 bases between them. Germline CDR1 and CDR2: KGHSH and LQKENI. As DNA, the CDR3 is TGTGCCAGCTCACCTACGTCCTGGCGGACAGATACGCAGTATTTT. It codes for CASSPTSWRTDTQYF.

This chain uses TRBV18 with TRBJ2-7, with TRBD2 as a possible D gene (5 bases). The germline V gene encodes CDR1 KGHSH and CDR2 LQKENI. V lost 4 bases, J lost 9 bases, and 16 bases lay in between. The CDR3 is 13 amino acids. CDR3 DNA sequence: TGTGCCAGCTCACTTACTAACCCTCGGGGGCAGTACTTC. Translation gives CASSLTNPRGQYF.

The chain couples TRBV6-5 to TRBJ2-2, with 9 bases matching TRBD1. The CDR3 runs to 16 residues. Per the germline V gene, CDR1 is MNHEY and CDR2 is SVGAGI. Trimming removed 0 bases from V and 5 bases from J; junction bases left unmatched: 4. The CDR3 nucleotides read TGTGCCAGCAGTTACTCCGGGACAGGGCGAACCGGGGAGCTGTTTTTT. Amino acid sequence: CASSYSGTGRTGELFF.

This chain links TRBV19 with TRBJ1-5; D is uncertain. The CDR3 loop spans 15 amino acids. The germline gives CDR1 LNHDA, CDR2 SQIVND (reference sequence). V shed 3 bases and J shed 0 bases, with 9 bases lying between them. Written as DNA, the CDR3 is TGTGCCAGTAGTATCTCGGAGTATAGCAATCAGCCCCAGCATTTT. Translating gives CASSISEYSNQPQHF.

V and J are TRBV20-1 and TRBJ2-7, with D possibly TRBD2 on 6 matching bases. Per germline, CDR1 DFQATT and CDR2 SNEGSKA (reference sequence). V lost 6 bases to trimming and J lost 2 bases, with 14 bases between them. The CDR3 loop spans 13 amino acids. CDR3 amino acids: CSATGGVAYEQYF. Written as DNA, the CDR3 is TGCAGTGCCACTGGCGGGGTGGCCTACGAGCAGTACTTC.

This clonotype has more than one count but fewer than ten. The chain links TRBV5-1 to TRBJ2-7, with unresolved D. Deletions cut 4 bases from V and 7 bases from J, with 18 bases between. Germline CDR1 SGHRS, CDR2 YFSETQ. The CDR3 has 14 amino acids. As DNA, the CDR3 is TGCGCCAGCAGCCCCCAGAAGGCAAGTGGAGAGCAGTACTTC. This gives the protein CASSPQKASGEQYF. Full variable domain (outside the CDR3, taken from reference TRBV5-1 and TRBJ2-7): KAGVTQTPRYLIKTRGQQVTLSCSPISGHRSVSWYQQTPGQGLQFLFEYFSETQRNKGNFPGRFSGRQFSNSRSEMNVSTLELGDSALYLCASSPQKASGEQYFGPGTRLTVT.

This clonotype has a handful of counts. The chain has TRBV20-1 and TRBJ2-3; 8 nucleotides align to TRBD2. The CDR3 sequence is 14 residues long. The junction had 6 bases not matched to a gene; V was cut back by 3 bases and J by 4 bases. CDR1 and CDR2 (germline): DFQATT, SNEGSKA (reference sequence). DNA of the CDR3: TGCAGTGCTAGTCTCGGGGGGGCAGCAGATACGCAGTATTTT. Protein: CSASLGGAADTQYF.

The V call is TRBV10-3, the J call TRBJ2-7; 9 bases are a match to TRBD2. Germline values: CDR1 ENHRY, CDR2 SYGVKD. The CDR3 contains 15 residues. Trimming cost V 6 bases and J 2 bases; bases outside gene matches: 8. The CDR3 DNA reads as TGTGCCATCAGCCCGACTAGCGGTTCTCCCTACGAGCAGTACTTC. Encoded protein: CAISPTSGSPYEQYF.